These T cell receptor beta chains were read from a single sample in a study of T cells in Graves' hyperthyroidism and ophthalmopathy. TCRdb processed the multiplex PCR reads anew with MiXCR; each CDR3 protein has one entry. In the table there are over 150,000 distinct CDR3 sequences, 17% of which are singletons. The material sequenced was blood. The receptors come from a woman between 50 and 59 years old with Graves' hyperthyroidism. Both conserved end residues are part of each CDR3. A D gene is named only where the DNA matches it firmly.

D | V | CDR3
TRBD1 | TRBV20-1 | CSVHPGQGTDTQYF
TRBD1 | TRBV20-1 | CSANHRGYEQYF
- | TRBV7-9 | CASRVAGADSPLHF
TRBD2 | TRBV2 | CASSELAGGLGEQFF
TRBD2 | TRBV12-3/TRBV12-4 | CASSSHGGASGANVLTF
- | TRBV7-2 | CASSLGQGFQETQYF
TRBD1 | TRBV7-9 | CASSLAGQINEQFF
- | TRBV20-1 | CSARILLGRTDTQYF
TRBD2 | TRBV4-1 | CASSQVAGGSYNEQFF
TRBD1 | TRBV2 | CASSEGQGQPQHF
- | TRBV9 | CASSVGASPAQETQYF
TRBD2 | TRBV28 | CASRTSGRSPYNEQFF
- | TRBV11-2 | CASSSKGPRERTEAFF
TRBD2 | TRBV20-1 | CSAREGVGLAGTYEQYF
TRBD1 | TRBV12-3/TRBV12-4 | CASRNGQASLNEQFF
TRBD2 | TRBV5-5 | CASTPELAGVSYEQFF
TRBD1 | TRBV24-1 | CATSDLGDRGTDTQYF
- | TRBV4-2 | CASSQAKQGTDTQYF
TRBD1 | TRBV20-1 | CSVGLGQVFSSNQPQHF
- | TRBV20-1 | CSAKGQTQYNNEQFF
TRBD2 | TRBV5-8 | CASTLAGGPRYTQYF
TRBD1 | TRBV5-1 | CASSLEWTGPLGGGYTF
- | TRBV7-2 | CASSLRAFDQPQHF
TRBD2 | TRBV20-1 | CSREGPDTQYF
TRBD2 | TRBV11-3 | CASSPTSGEYSYWGSYEQYF
- | TRBV19 | CASSGLGPDEKLFF
- | TRBV30 | CAWSRLSTNYGYTF
TRBD2 | TRBV11-3 | CASSRVGGGADTQYF
TRBD1 | TRBV7-2 | CASSRLGTGGGDTQYF